The rows below give T cell receptor beta chains drawn from one sample of a study of CD8 T cells in ankylosing spondylitis. One entry per CDR3 protein results from TCRdb running MiXCR on the 5' RACE reads. The repertoire holds 200,000 to 250,000 distinct CDR3 sequences, with around 17% as singletons. The sample was blood, either unsorted or a sorted T cell fraction (not recorded which). These receptors were collected from a male donor with ankylosing spondylitis. Each CDR3 is given with its conserved first and last residue. Each record gives: clone size, J gene, D gene, V gene, CDR3 length, CDR3 DNA, CDR3 protein. A D gene is named only where the DNA matches it firmly. Size is stated for part of the rows, as once, few or many counts, or as a class when the clone is expanded.

>many|TRBJ2-1|TRBD2|TRBV4-1|16
TGCGCCAGCAGCATCGGGACTAGCGGTTCGAACAATGAGCAGTTCTTC
CASSIGTSGSNNEQFF
>few|TRBJ2-1|TRBD1|TRBV6-1|15
TGTGCCAGCAGTCCGGGACAGGGACCCTACAATGAGCAGTTCTTC
CASSPGQGPYNEQFF
>NA|TRBJ1-6|NA|TRBV4-1|14
TGCGCCAGCAGCCAAAGCCGGTTGGAAGGGACCCTCCACTTT
CASSQSRLEGTLHF
>few|TRBJ2-3|NA|TRBV10-3|14
TGTGCCACCTTAGGCCTAGGAGCAGCAGATACGCAGTATTTT
CATLGLGAADTQYF
>NA|TRBJ2-1|NA|TRBV27|12
TGTGCCAGCAGTAATGACTACAATGAGCAGTTCTTC
CASSNDYNEQFF
>NA|TRBJ2-7|NA|TRBV21-1|15
TGTGCCAGCAGCTTTTACACTAGTCTCTGCTACGAGCAGTACTTC
CASSFYTSLCYEQYF
>many|TRBJ2-5|TRBD2|TRBV6-2/TRBV6-3|15
TGTGCCAGCAGTTACGGGACTAGCGACCAAGAGACCCAGTACTTC
CASSYGTSDQETQYF
>NA|TRBJ1-1|TRBD1|TRBV6-1|14
TGTGCCAGCACTAAAGGACAGGGGAACACTGAAGCTTTCTTT
CASTKGQGNTEAFF
>NA|TRBJ2-5|TRBD1|TRBV7-2|14
TGTGCCAGCAGCCGAAGACAGGGGTGGGAGACCCAGTACTTC
CASSRRQGWETQYF
>few|TRBJ2-2|NA|TRBV7-9|13
TGTGCCAGCAGCTTAGGGGACACCAGGGAGCTGTTTTTT
CASSLGDTRELFF
>few|TRBJ2-3|NA|TRBV7-2|15
TGTGCCAGCAGCTTTGGGTACGGGAAGGGAGATACGCAGTATTTT
CASSFGYGKGDTQYF
>few|TRBJ2-2|NA|TRBV3-1|15
TGTGCCAGCAGCATAACCATGGACGAAACCGGGGAGCTGTTTTTT
CASSITMDETGELFF
>NA|TRBJ2-7|TRBD2|TRBV6-1|14
TGTGCCAGCAGTACAGCGGGAGCCTCCTACGAGCAGTACTTC
CASSTAGASYEQYF
>few|TRBJ1-3|TRBD1|TRBV5-1|15
TGCGCCAGCAGCTTGGAGGGGGCGCCTGGAAACACCATATATTTT
CASSLEGAPGNTIYF
>once|TRBJ1-1|NA|TRBV7-9|12
TGTGCCATCACGCCGGGGGGGGCTGAAGCTTTCTTT
CAITPGGAEAFF
>NA|TRBJ2-3|TRBD1|TRBV4-1|14
TGCGCCAGCAGCCCCGGGGACAGAGCAGATACGCAGTATTTT
CASSPGDRADTQYF